The T cell receptor beta chain under discussion was sequenced for a study of T cell repertoires in ileal Crohn's disease. Study details: All patients had surgery for stricturing (roughly 61%) or penetrating (about 39%) disease. The M6 sample came from neoterminal ileum during colonoscopy after surgery. Study-level findings and limits: Clonality above 26.8% at surgery always came with endoscopic recurrence.

Losses at the gene ends were 4 bases for V and 8 bases for J; bases not matched to a gene: 10. The CDR3 extends over 15 amino acids. Germline CDR1 SQVTM, CDR2 ANQGSEA. Sequencing used immunoSEQ multiplex PCR; TCRdb keeps in-frame clones, though not all of them. Found here are approximately 13,000 clones, around 70% of them singletons; the top ten hold roughly 8.6%. About this clone itself: Antigen unknown.

Time point here: neoterminal ileum biopsy at postoperative endoscopy, about 6 months after surgery. V is TRBV29-1 and J is TRBJ2-1, with 11 bases identical to TRBD2. This sequence originates from an adult with Crohn's disease. The material sequenced was ileal tissue. The CDR3 is CSVVHSGGAGYEQFF. The CDR3 nucleotides read TGCAGCGTTGTCCATAGCGGGGGGGCCGGGTATGAGCAGTTCTTC.